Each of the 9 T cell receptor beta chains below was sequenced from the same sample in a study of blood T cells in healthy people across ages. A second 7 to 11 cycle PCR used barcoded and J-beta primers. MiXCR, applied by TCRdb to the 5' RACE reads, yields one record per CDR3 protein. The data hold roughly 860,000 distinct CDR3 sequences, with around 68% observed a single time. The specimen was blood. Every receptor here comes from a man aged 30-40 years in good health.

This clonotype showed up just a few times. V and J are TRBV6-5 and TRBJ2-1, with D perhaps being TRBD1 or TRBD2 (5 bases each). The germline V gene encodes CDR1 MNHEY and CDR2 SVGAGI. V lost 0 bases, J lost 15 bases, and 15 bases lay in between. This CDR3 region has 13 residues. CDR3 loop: CASSYSRGTAWFF. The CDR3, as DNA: TGTGCCAGCAGTTACTCGAGAGGGACGGCGTGGTTCTTC.

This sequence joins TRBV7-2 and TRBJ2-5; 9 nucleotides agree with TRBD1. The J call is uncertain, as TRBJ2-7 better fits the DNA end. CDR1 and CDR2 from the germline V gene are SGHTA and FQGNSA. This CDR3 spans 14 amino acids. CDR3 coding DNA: TGTGCCAGCGCTGGAAGGGACAGGGTGAACGAGCAGTACTTC. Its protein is CASAGRDRVNEQYF.

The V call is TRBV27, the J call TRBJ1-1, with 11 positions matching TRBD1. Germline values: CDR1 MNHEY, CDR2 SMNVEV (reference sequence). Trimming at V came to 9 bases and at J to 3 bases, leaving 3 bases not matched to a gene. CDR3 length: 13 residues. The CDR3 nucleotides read TGTGCCAGTGGGACAGGGGGGTACACTGAAGCTTTCTTT. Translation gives CASGTGGYTEAFF.

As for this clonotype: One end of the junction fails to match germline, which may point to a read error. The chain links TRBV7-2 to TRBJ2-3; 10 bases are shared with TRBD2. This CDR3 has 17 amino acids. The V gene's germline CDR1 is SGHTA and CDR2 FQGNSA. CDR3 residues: CVSSPRTSGISADTQYF. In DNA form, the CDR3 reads TGTGTCAGCAGCCCGAGGACTAGCGGCATCTCAGCAGATACGCAGTATTTT.

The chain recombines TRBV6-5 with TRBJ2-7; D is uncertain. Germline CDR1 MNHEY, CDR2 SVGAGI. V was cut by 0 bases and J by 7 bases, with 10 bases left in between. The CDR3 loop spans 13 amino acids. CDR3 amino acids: CASSYSSTGEQYF. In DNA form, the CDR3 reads TGTGCCAGCAGTTACTCGTCCACCGGGGAGCAGTACTTC.

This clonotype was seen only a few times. Written as DNA, the CDR3 is TGTGCCAGCAGCCAATTCAGGGAACAAGAGACCCAGTACTTC. Translation: CASSQFREQETQYF. The chain joins TRBV3-1 to TRBJ2-5; possibly TRBD1 for D (5 bases). V shed 2 bases and J shed 2 bases, with 9 bases lying between them. The CDR3 covers 14 residues. The germline CDR1 and CDR2 sequences are LGHDT and YNNKEL (reference sequence).

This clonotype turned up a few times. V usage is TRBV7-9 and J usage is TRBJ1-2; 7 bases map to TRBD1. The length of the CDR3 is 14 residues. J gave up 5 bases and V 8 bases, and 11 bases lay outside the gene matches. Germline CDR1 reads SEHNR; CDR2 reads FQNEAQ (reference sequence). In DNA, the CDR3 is TGTGCCAGCCGAGACCCAGACAGGGAGTATGGCTACACCTTC. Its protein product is CASRDPDREYGYTF. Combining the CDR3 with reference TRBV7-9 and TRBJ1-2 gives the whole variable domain DTGVSQNPRHKITKRGQNVTFRCDPISEHNRLYWYRQTLGQGPEFLTYFQNEAQLEKSRLLSDRFSAERPKGSFSTLEIQRTEQGDSAMYLCASRDPDREYGYTFGSGTRLTVV.

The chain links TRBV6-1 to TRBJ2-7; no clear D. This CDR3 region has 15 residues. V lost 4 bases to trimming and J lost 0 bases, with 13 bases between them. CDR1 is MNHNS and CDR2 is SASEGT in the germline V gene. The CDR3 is CASSVGPSRSYEQYF. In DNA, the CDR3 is TGTGCCAGCAGTGTCGGGCCCAGCCGCTCCTACGAGCAGTACTTC.

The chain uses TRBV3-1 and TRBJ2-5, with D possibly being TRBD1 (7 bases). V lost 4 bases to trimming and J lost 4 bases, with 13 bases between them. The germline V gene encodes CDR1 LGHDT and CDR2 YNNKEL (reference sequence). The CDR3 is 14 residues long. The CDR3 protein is CASSPGGRGETQYF. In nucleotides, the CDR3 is TGTGCCAGCAGCCCAGGGGGGCGCGGAGAGACCCAGTACTTC.